This TCR beta chain came from a study of shared clonotypes between healthy human individuals. Study-level points and caveats: Naive subsets typically showed greater estimated richness than memory subsets. Among non-shared clonotypes, generation probabilities were lower than among those shared by all four donors.

Method: immunoSEQ multiplex PCR; TCRdb's copy keeps in-frame clones and lacks some. In the table there are roughly 2.5 million clones, around 90% of which are singletons. This clone was found a few times. Its antigen is unknown. All of the donors resided in Nashville, Tennessee, and each was a Caucasian adult. CDR3 size: 15 residues. From germline, CDR1 is WSHSY and CDR2 SAAADI. Trimming cost V 8 bases and J 4 bases; bases outside gene matches: 7. The specimen was naive CD4+ T cells sorted from blood. The subset here: CD45RA+ positively selected. V gene TRBV10-2 combines with J gene TRBJ1-5, with 11 bases that match TRBD1. The clonotype was recovered from a man aged 18 to 29 in good health. The CDR3 DNA is TGCGCCAGCTGTCGGGGACAGGGGGAGAATCAGCCCCAGCATTTT. Its protein is CASCRGQGENQPQHF.